The 4 T cell receptor beta chains below all came from one sample that was sequenced in a study of T cell responses to AZD1222 COVID-19 vaccine. The table came from immunoSEQ multiplex PCR; TCRdb's copy has only in-frame clones and leaves some out. The sample includes 150,000 to 200,000 clones, approximately 92% of them seen just once. The sequencing here drew on peripheral blood, taken on day 0 of AZD1222 vaccination. Receptors originate from an adult in good health.

The V call is TRBV30, the J call TRBJ1-1, with D possibly matching TRBD1 (5 bases). Deletions cut 7 bases from V and 5 bases from J, with 14 bases between. Per germline, CDR1 GTSNPN and CDR2 SVGIG (reference sequence). CDR3 size: 12 residues. CDR3 loop: CASQGLRTEAFF. The CDR3 coding sequence is TGTGCCTCGCAGGGATTACGGACTGAAGCTTTCTTT. The variable domain in full, with the rest retrieved from reference TRBV30 and TRBJ1-1, is SQTIHQWPATLVQPVGSPLSLECTVEGTSNPNLYWYRQAAGRGLQLLFYSVGIGQISSEVPQNLSASRPQDRQFILSSKKLLLSDSGFYLCASQGLRTEAFFGQGTRLTVV.

The chain is built from TRBV5-4 and TRBJ1-1; no reliable D call. CDR1 is SGHNT, CDR2 YYREEE, per germline (reference sequence). The V gene lost 5 bases and the J gene lost 4 bases, with 12 bases spanning the gap. This CDR3 is built from 13 residues. This chain's CDR3 is CASRQTLATEAFF. CDR3 nucleotides: TGTGCCAGCAGGCAAACACTGGCCACTGAAGCTTTCTTT.

The gene calls are TRBV6-1 and TRBJ2-5; no clear D gene. Germline V gene data show CDR1 as MNHNS and CDR2 as SASEGT. The CDR3 has 15 amino acids. V lost 1 base to trimming and J lost 0 bases, with 9 bases between them. The CDR3 reads CASSEVMRNQETQYF. CDR3 DNA: TGTGCCAGCAGTGAAGTTATGAGAAACCAAGAGACCCAGTACTTC.

This sequence joins TRBV7-7 and TRBJ2-5; 7 positions match TRBD1. CDR1 and CDR2 from the germline V gene are SSHAT and FNYEAQ (reference sequence). The CDR3 totals 15 residues. With V trimmed by 5 bases and J by 3 bases, 9 bases remained unmatched. The CDR3 region has the DNA TGTGCCAGCAGCGCACAGGGGCATAGAGAAGAGACCCAGTACTTC. It is translated as CASSAQGHREETQYF.